This T cell receptor beta chain was captured by sequencing in a study of type 1 regulatory T cells. This clonotype was recorded a few times. Its antigen remains unknown. Each CDR3 protein gets one entry after TCRdb re-called the reads with MiXCR. Of under 85,000 distinct CDR3 sequences detected, approximately 50% appear once; the ten largest clones hold about 2.1%. This CDR3 contains 15 residues. V lost 6 bases and J lost 10; bases outside the gene matches: 10. The specimen was cultured non-Tr1 T cells, either the whole culture or a sorted T cell fraction (not recorded which). J is TRBJ1-6 and V is TRBV12-3 or TRBV12-4; TRBD1 matches 9 bases. The source of this sequence is a human donor in good health. The CDR3 coding sequence is TGTGCCAGCAGGGCGGACAGGGGTACCTTATCACCCCTCCACTTT. Protein product: CASRADRGTLSPLHF.